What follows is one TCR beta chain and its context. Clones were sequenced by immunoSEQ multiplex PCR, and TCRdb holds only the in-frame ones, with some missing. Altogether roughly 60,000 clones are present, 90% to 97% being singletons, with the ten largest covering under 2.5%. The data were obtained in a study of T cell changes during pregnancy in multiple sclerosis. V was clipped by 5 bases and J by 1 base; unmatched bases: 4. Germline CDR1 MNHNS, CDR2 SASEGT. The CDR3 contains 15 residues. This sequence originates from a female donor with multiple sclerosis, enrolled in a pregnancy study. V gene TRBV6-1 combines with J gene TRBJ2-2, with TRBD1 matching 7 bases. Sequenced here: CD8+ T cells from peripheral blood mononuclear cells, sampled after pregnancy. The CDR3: CASSRTGGNTGELFF. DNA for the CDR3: TGTGCCAGCAGTCGGACAGGAGGGAACACCGGGGAGCTGTTTTTT.